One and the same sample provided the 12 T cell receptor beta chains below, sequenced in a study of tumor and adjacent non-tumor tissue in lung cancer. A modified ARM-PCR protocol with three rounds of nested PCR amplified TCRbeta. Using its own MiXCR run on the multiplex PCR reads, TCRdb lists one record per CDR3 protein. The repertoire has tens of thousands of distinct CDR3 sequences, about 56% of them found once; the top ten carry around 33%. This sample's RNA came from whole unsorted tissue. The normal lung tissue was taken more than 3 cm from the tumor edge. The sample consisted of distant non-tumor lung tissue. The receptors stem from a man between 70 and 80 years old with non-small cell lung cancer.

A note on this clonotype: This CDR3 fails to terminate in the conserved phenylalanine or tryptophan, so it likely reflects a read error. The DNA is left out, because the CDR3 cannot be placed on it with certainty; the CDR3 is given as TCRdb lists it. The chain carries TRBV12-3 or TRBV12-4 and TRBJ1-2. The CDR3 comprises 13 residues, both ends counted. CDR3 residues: CASSSQEHYGHTI.

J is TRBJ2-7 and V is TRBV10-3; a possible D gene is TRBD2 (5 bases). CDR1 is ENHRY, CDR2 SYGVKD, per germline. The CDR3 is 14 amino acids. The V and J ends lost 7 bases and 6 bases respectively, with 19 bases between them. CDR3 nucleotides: TGTGCCATCAAGACCGTGACAAGGGAGCCCGAGCAGTACTTC. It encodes CAIKTVTREPEQYF.

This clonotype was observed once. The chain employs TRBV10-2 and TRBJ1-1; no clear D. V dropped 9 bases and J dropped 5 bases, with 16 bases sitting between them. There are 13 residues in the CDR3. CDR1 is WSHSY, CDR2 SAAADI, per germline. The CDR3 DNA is TGCGCCAGAAGAGTCGGGCAGAGTACTGAAGCTTTCTTT. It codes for CARRVGQSTEAFF.

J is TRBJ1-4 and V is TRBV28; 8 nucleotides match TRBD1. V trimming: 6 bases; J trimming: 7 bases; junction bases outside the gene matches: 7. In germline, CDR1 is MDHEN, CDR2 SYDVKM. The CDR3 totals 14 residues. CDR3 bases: TGTGCCAGCAGATCTGGACAGGGAGGTGAAAAACTGTTTTTT. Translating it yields CASRSGQGGEKLFF.

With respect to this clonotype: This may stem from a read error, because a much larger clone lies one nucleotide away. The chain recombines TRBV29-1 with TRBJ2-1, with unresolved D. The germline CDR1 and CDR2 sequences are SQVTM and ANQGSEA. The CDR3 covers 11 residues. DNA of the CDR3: TGCAGGGTAGAGGTCCTCAATGAGCAGTTCTTC. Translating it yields CRVEVLNEQFF.

CDR3 amino acids: CAISVSLAHVYTF. CDR3 bases: TGTGCCATCAGTGTGTCCCTCGCCCATGTCTACACCTTC. This chain uses TRBV10-3 with TRBJ1-2; D is unresolved. V shed 4 bases and J shed 10 bases, with 16 bases lying between them. CDR1 ENHRY and CDR2 SYGVKD come from the germline V gene. CDR3 size: 13 residues.

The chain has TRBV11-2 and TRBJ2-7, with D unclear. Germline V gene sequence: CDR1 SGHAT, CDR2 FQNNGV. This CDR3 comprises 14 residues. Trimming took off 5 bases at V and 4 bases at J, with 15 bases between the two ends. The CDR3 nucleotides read TGTGCCAGCAGCGAAGGGAACAGAAAGTACGAGCAGTACTTC. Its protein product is CASSEGNRKYEQYF.

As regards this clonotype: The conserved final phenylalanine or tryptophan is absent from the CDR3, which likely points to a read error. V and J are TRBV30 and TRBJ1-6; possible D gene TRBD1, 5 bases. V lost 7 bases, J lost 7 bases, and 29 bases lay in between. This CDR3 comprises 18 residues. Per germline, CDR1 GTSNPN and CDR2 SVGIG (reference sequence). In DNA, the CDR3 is TGTGCCTCCGTGGAGGGGCGAGGGAGCGGAGGCTCGAATTCACCCCTCCACCTT. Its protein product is CASVEGRGSGGSNSPLHL.

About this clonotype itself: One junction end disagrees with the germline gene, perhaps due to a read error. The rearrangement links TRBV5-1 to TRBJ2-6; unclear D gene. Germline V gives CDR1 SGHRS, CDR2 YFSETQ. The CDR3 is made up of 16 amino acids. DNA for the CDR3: TGCGCCTGCAGCTCCCACATTAGCTCTGGGGCCAACGTCCTGACTTTC. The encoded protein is CACSSHISSGANVLTF.

The CDR3 region is CAWNQVGNYGYTF. In nucleotides, the CDR3 is TGTGCCTGGAACCAAGTGGGAAACTATGGCTACACCTTC. V and J are TRBV30 and TRBJ1-2; D gene uncertain. The V end lost 4 bases, the J end lost 2 bases, and 11 bases lay between the germline ends. Germline-derived CDR1 and CDR2 are GTSNPN and SVGIG (reference sequence). There are 13 residues in the CDR3.

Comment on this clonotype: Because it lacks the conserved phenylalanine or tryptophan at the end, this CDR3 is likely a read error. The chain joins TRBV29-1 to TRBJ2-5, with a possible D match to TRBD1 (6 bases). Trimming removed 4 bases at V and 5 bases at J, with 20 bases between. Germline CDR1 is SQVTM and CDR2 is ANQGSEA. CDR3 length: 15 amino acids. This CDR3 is CSVGLIQGGRETQYS. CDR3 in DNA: TGCAGCGTTGGGCTCATTCAAGGGGGACGGGAGACCCAGTACTCC.

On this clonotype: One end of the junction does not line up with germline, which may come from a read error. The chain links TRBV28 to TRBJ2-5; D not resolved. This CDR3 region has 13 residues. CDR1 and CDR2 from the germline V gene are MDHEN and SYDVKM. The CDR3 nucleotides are TGTGCCAGCACTTTAGCCGGGCAAGAGACCCAGTACTTC. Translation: CASTLAGQETQYF.